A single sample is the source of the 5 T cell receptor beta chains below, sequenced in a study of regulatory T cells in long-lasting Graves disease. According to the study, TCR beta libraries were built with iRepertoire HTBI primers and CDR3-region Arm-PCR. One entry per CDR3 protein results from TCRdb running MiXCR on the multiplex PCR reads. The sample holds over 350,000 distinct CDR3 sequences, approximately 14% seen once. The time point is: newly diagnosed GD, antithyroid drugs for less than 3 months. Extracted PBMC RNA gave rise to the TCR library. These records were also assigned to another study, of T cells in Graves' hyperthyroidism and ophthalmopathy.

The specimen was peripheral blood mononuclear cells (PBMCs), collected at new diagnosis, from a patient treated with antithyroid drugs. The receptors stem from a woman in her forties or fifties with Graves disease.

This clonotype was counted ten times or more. The CDR3 sequence is CASSPRDRGRELRTDTQYF. CDR3 nucleotides: TGTGCCAGCAGTCCAAGGGACAGGGGGCGAGAATTGCGTACAGATACGCAGTATTTT. The chain links TRBV12-3 or TRBV12-4 to TRBJ2-3; TRBD1 agrees at 12 bases. The ends lost 5 bases at V and 3 bases at J; junction bases unmatched: 15. This CDR3 contains 19 residues.

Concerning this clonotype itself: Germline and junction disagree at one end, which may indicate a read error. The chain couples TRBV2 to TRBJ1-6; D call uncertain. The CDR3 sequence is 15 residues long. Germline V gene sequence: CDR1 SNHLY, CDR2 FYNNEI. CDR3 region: CASSVSGMVNSPLHF. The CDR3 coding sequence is TGTGCCAGTAGTGTGTCCGGTATGGTAAATTCACCCCTCCACTTT.

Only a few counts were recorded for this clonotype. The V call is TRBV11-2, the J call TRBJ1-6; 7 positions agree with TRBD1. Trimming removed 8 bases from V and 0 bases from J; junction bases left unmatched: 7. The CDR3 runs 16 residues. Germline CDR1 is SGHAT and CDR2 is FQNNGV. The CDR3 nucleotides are TGTGCCAGCGTAAGGGGACAGAGCTCCTATAATTCACCCCTCCACTTT. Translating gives CASVRGQSSYNSPLHF.

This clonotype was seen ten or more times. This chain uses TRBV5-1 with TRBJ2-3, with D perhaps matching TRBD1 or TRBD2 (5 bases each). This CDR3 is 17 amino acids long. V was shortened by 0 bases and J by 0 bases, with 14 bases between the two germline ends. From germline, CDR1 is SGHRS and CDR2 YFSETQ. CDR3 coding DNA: TGCGCCAGCAGCTTGGCCGTCGGCAGGGACAGCACAGATACGCAGTATTTT. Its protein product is CASSLAVGRDSTDTQYF.

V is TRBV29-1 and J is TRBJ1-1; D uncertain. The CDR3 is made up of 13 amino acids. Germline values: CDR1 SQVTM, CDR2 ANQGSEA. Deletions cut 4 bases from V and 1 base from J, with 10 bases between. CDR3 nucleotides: TGCAGCGTTGTTTTTTCCCGGAACACTGAAGCTTTCTTT. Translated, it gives CSVVFSRNTEAFF.